A single sample gave rise to the 27 T cell receptor beta chains below, sequenced in a study of shared clonotypes between healthy human individuals. Assay: immunoSEQ multiplex PCR; the TCRdb copy retains only in-frame clones and omits some. The table has millions of clones, approximately 95% seen once. Sequencing was performed on naive CD4+ T cells sorted from blood. Documented subset: CD45RA+ positively selected. Receptors were obtained from a man younger than 35 in good health.

A single count supports this clone. The rearrangement uses TRBV7-2 and TRBJ2-1; perhaps TRBD2 as D (5 bases). V shed 2 bases and J shed 10 bases, with 21 bases lying between them. The V gene's germline CDR1 is SGHTA and CDR2 FQGNSA. This CDR3 spans 16 amino acids. The CDR3: CASSLNPGLPMTEQFF. CDR3 DNA sequence: TGTGCCAGCAGCTTAAACCCTGGACTCCCCATGACGGAGCAGTTCTTC.

In regard to this clone: Other DNA variants within this sample encode the same CDR3. The V gene is TRBV6-5, the J gene TRBJ1-1; TRBD1 agrees at 8 bases. The CDR3 length is 14 residues. V gave up 6 bases and J gave up 1 base; unmatched junction bases: 4. CDR1 is MNHEY, CDR2 SVGAGI, per germline. CDR3 loop: CASSRDRGNTEAFF. CDR3 DNA: TGTGCCAGCAGCCGAGACAGGGGGAACACTGAAGCTTTCTTT.

This clone was picked up one time. V is TRBV5-6 and J is TRBJ2-7; 7 bases are a match to TRBD1. This CDR3 contains 15 residues. The trim removed 4 bases at V and 0 bases at J, leaving 7 bases unmatched. The germline V gene encodes CDR1 SGHDT and CDR2 YYEEEE. The CDR3 sequence is CASSPDGDSSYEQYF. The CDR3 DNA reads as TGTGCCAGCAGCCCGGATGGGGACAGCTCCTACGAGCAGTACTTC.

This sequence joins TRBV7-3 and TRBJ2-1, with 9 nucleotides matching TRBD2. Germline CDR1 is SGHTA and CDR2 is FQGTGA. Trimming at V came to 4 bases and at J to 3 bases, leaving 7 bases not matched to a gene. The CDR3 is made up of 16 amino acids. CDR3 coding DNA: TGTGCCAGCAGCTCCCAGGGACTAGCCGTCTACAATGAGCAGTTCTTC. Translation: CASSSQGLAVYNEQFF. Variable domain in full (rest from reference TRBV7-3 and TRBJ2-1): GAGVSQTPSNKVTEKGKYVELRCDPISGHTALYWYRQSLGQGPEFLIYFQGTGAADDSGLPNDRFFAVRPEGSVSTLKIQRTERGDSAVYLCASSSQGLAVYNEQFFGPGTRLTVL.

The chain is built from TRBV7-2 and TRBJ1-1; TRBD1 might be the D (5 bases). The germline V and J ends were trimmed by 4 bases and 3 bases, with 18 bases remaining between them. The CDR3 consists of 16 residues. The germline CDR1 and CDR2 sequences are SGHTA and FQGNSA. CDR3 loop: CASSSRQLWGHTEAFF. In DNA, the CDR3 is TGTGCCAGCAGCTCTAGACAGCTCTGGGGACACACTGAAGCTTTCTTT.

This rearrangement joins TRBV19 to TRBJ2-3, with 7 positions matching TRBD1. This CDR3 is built from 13 residues. V trimming: 6 bases; J trimming: 5 bases; junction bases outside the gene matches: 5. Germline V gene data show CDR1 as LNHDA and CDR2 as SQIVND (reference sequence). Here the CDR3 reads CASRDRDRDTQYF. DNA of the CDR3: TGTGCCAGTAGGGACCGGGACAGAGATACGCAGTATTTT.

As regards this clone: The same CDR3 is also encoded by other DNA sequences in this sample. The chain joins TRBV29-1 to TRBJ1-2; D gene unclear. V shed 3 bases and J shed 3 bases, with 5 bases lying between them. This CDR3 is 11 amino acids long. Germline-derived CDR1 and CDR2 are SQVTM and ANQGSEA. The CDR3 DNA is TGCAGCGTTGACAGAGACTATGGCTACACCTTC. Protein: CSVDRDYGYTF.

This chain connects TRBV2 to TRBJ2-7; 8 bases line up with TRBD1. CDR1 and CDR2 from the germline V gene are SNHLY and FYNNEI. The CDR3 contains 12 residues. J gave up 3 bases and V 8 bases, and 3 bases lay outside the gene matches. For the CDR3, the DNA is TGTGCCAGCGACAGGGGAAACTACGAGCAGTACTTC. Its translation is CASDRGNYEQYF.

This rearrangement joins TRBV2 to TRBJ1-2; 10 positions match TRBD1. The V gene's germline CDR1 is SNHLY and CDR2 FYNNEI. This CDR3 spans 14 amino acids. V shed 4 bases, J shed 5 bases, and the junction held 4 bases outside the gene matches. The CDR3 region has the DNA TGTGCCAGCAGTGCCCGACAGGGGGCGTATGGCTACACCTTC. Its translation: CASSARQGAYGYTF.

This clone was counted a single time. The gene calls are TRBV5-1 and TRBJ1-1; 7 nucleotides line up with TRBD1. V dropped 6 bases and J dropped 1; count of bases not matched to a gene: 9. This CDR3 contains 15 residues. Germline V gene sequence: CDR1 SGHRS, CDR2 YFSETQ. The CDR3: CASNGQDVSNTEAFF. The CDR3 DNA is TGCGCCAGCAACGGACAGGACGTATCGAACACTGAAGCTTTCTTT.

The rearrangement joins TRBV5-1 to TRBJ2-1; D is tentatively TRBD1 or TRBD2 (6 bases each). Trimming removed 2 bases from V and 2 bases from J, with 11 bases in between. The CDR3 is made up of 15 amino acids. Germline V lookup: CDR1 SGHRS, CDR2 YFSETQ. CDR3 protein: CASSLGGNPYNEQFF. CDR3 sequence (DNA): TGCGCCAGCAGCTTAGGGGGGAACCCCTACAATGAGCAGTTCTTC.

V usage is TRBV6-1 and J usage is TRBJ1-1, with D perhaps TRBD1 (5 bases). The CDR3 has 12 residues. Germline V gene data show CDR1 as MNHNS and CDR2 as SASEGT. Trimming left V 10 bases short and J 4 bases short, with 13 bases between. The CDR3 loop reads CAINQGGTEAFF. Written as DNA, the CDR3 is TGTGCCATCAACCAGGGTGGCACTGAAGCTTTCTTT.

This chain connects TRBV7-2 to TRBJ2-5; 10 positions agree with TRBD2. V was clipped by 3 bases and J by 6 bases; unmatched bases: 1. The CDR3 has 13 residues. Per germline, CDR1 SGHTA and CDR2 FQGNSA. The CDR3, as DNA: TGTGCCAGCAGCTTTAGCGGGAGGCAGACCCAGTACTTC. Protein product: CASSFSGRQTQYF.

The genes are TRBV6-1 and TRBJ1-5; a possible D gene is TRBD1 (5 bases). Germline-derived CDR1 and CDR2 are MNHNS and SASEGT. CDR3 length: 13 amino acids. Trimming took 5 bases from V and 6 from J, leaving 11 bases between them. This CDR3 reads CASSIQGGQPQHF. As DNA, the CDR3 is TGTGCCAGCAGTATCCAGGGAGGTCAGCCCCAGCATTTT.

The V gene is TRBV2, the J gene TRBJ2-5; D unresolved. Trimming cost V 10 bases and J 4 bases, with 10 bases left between them. The CDR3 is 11 amino acids. Germline assignment: CDR1 SNHLY and CDR2 FYNNEI. The CDR3 coding sequence is TGTGCCACTTCGCCCTTAGAGACCCAGTACTTC. Protein product: CATSPLETQYF.

The rearrangement links TRBV6-6 to TRBJ2-1; D gene unclear. V dropped 4 bases and J dropped 5 bases, with 15 bases sitting between them. This CDR3 is 15 amino acids long. Germline V gives CDR1 MNHNY, CDR2 SVGAGI (reference sequence). CDR3 loop: CASSSQYMGNNEQFF. For the CDR3, the DNA is TGTGCCAGCAGTTCCCAGTATATGGGCAACAATGAGCAGTTCTTC.

Worth noting for this clone: One junction end does not reproduce the germline sequence, and a read error may be involved. The chain recombines TRBV7-7 with TRBJ2-5; 7 nucleotides line up with TRBD1. The CDR3 is 14 amino acids. Germline V CDR1 and CDR2: SSHAT, FNYEAQ (reference sequence). The CDR3 coding sequence is TGTGCTAGCAGCTTGACAGGGACGGGAGAGACCCAGTACTTC. This gives the protein CASSLTGTGETQYF.

The rearrangement links TRBV10-1 to TRBJ2-2; D may be TRBD1 (6 bases). There are 14 residues in the CDR3. The V gene lost 0 bases and the J gene lost 6 bases, with 8 bases spanning the gap. Per the germline V gene, CDR1 is WNHNN and CDR2 is SYGVQD (reference sequence). This CDR3 reads CASSESNRAGELFF. CDR3 coding DNA: TGCGCCAGCAGTGAGTCGAACAGGGCCGGGGAGCTGTTTTTT.

This clone was detected only once. The chain has TRBV27 and TRBJ2-4; D ambiguous. V lost 5 bases and J lost 0, with 14 bases in between. This CDR3 region has 16 residues. Germline-derived CDR1 and CDR2 are MNHEY and SMNVEV (reference sequence). The CDR3, as DNA: TGTGCCAGCAGTCGAGACCTTCCCCTAGCCAAAAACATTCAGTACTTC. Protein sequence: CASSRDLPLAKNIQYF.

The rearrangement links TRBV6-6 to TRBJ2-1, with D possibly TRBD1 on 7 matching bases. Trimming shortened V by 7 bases and J by 7 bases, and 23 bases separated the two germline ends. Germline-derived CDR1 and CDR2 are MNHNY and SVGAGI (reference sequence). The CDR3 is 16 amino acids. In DNA form, the CDR3 reads TGTGCCAGCACCCCGGTCGGCGTAGCAGGGGGGAATGAGCAGTTCTTC. Translating it yields CASTPVGVAGGNEQFF.

This clone was counted between two and nine times. The V call is TRBV2, the J call TRBJ2-5; tentative D call: TRBD2 (7 bases). This CDR3 contains 16 residues. V was trimmed by 2 bases and J by 4 bases, leaving 17 bases between them. Germline-derived CDR1 and CDR2 are SNHLY and FYNNEI. The CDR3 reads CASSENRGGGGETQYF. CDR3 nucleotides: TGTGCCAGCAGTGAAAATAGGGGGGGAGGAGGAGAGACCCAGTACTTC.

This chain's CDR3 is CASSRLATSYEQYF. The CDR3 DNA follows: TGCGCCAGCAGTCGACTAGCGACCTCCTACGAGCAGTACTTC. The chain combines TRBV5-1 with TRBJ2-7; 8 positions match TRBD2. The length of the CDR3 is 14 residues. V lost 5 bases to trimming and J lost 0 bases; unmatched junction nucleotides: 4. Germline assignment: CDR1 SGHRS and CDR2 YFSETQ.

The sample holds a few counts of this clone. The chain uses TRBV10-1 and TRBJ1-6; a possible D gene is TRBD1 (5 bases). Germline V gene data show CDR1 as WNHNN and CDR2 as SYGVQD (reference sequence). Trimming cost V 9 bases and J 10 bases, with 16 bases left between them. The CDR3 contains 13 residues. The chain's CDR3 is CASQSAGNSPLHF. Here the CDR3 DNA reads TGCGCCAGTCAAAGTGCAGGGAACTCACCCCTCCACTTT.

This chain joins TRBV18 and TRBJ1-6; no clear D. V was trimmed by 3 bases and J by 10 bases, leaving 10 bases between them. CDR1 is KGHSH and CDR2 is LQKENI in the germline V gene. This CDR3 is 13 amino acids long. CDR3 DNA: TGTGCCAGCTCACCGCTCGGGAAATCACCCCTCCACTTT. Protein: CASSPLGKSPLHF. Based on the CDR3 plus reference TRBV18 and TRBJ1-6, the full variable domain is NAGVMQNPRHLVRRRGQEARLRCSPMKGHSHVYWYRQLPEEGLKFMVYLQKENIIDESGMPKERFSAEFPKEGPSILRIQQVVRGDSAAYFCASSPLGKSPLHFGNGTRLTVT.

This chain joins TRBV6-6 and TRBJ1-1; TRBD1 aligns across 7 bases. V was pared by 4 bases and J by 11 bases, with 4 bases of the junction left unmatched. Germline V gene sequence: CDR1 MNHNY, CDR2 SVGAGI (reference sequence). This CDR3 contains 11 residues. CDR3 DNA: TGTGCCAGCAGTTTTGACAGGGACGCTTTCTTT. Amino acid sequence: CASSFDRDAFF.

In this sample, this clone turned up once. The V gene is TRBV7-9, the J gene TRBJ1-1, with a weak D call TRBD1 (6 bases). The CDR3 has 16 residues. V was pared by 4 bases and J by 2 bases, with 17 bases between. CDR1 SEHNR and CDR2 FQNEAQ come from the germline V gene (reference sequence). The CDR3 loop is CASSYTGQLLNTEAFF. The CDR3 region has the DNA TGTGCCAGCAGCTACACAGGGCAGCTCCTTAACACTGAAGCTTTCTTT.

This clone appeared a single time. The chain employs TRBV27 and TRBJ1-1, with TRBD1 matching 7 bases. The germline V gene has CDR1 MNHEY and CDR2 SMNVEV (reference sequence). The length of the CDR3 is 15 residues. The V gene end was trimmed by 8 bases and the J gene end by 0 bases; junction bases not matched to a gene: 9. This CDR3 reads CASSFQGVMNTEAFF. The CDR3 region has the DNA TGTGCCAGCTCTTTTCAGGGGGTAATGAACACTGAAGCTTTCTTT.